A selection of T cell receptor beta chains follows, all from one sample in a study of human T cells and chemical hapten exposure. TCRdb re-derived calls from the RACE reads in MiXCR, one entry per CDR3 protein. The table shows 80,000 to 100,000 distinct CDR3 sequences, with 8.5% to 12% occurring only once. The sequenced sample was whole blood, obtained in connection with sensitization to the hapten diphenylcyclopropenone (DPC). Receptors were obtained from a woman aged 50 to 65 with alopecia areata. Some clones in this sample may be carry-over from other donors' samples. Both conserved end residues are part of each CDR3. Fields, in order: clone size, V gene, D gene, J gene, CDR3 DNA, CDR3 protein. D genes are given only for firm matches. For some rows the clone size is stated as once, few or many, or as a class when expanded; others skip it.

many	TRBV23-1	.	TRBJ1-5	TGCGCCAGCAGTCCCCACGCGGATAGCAATCAGCCCCAGCATTTT	CASSPHADSNQPQHF
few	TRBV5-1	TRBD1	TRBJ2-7	TGCGCCAGCAGCTTGGGGGACAGGGTTCACGAGCAGTACTTC	CASSLGDRVHEQYF
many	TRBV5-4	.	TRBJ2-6	TGTGCCAGCAGCCAAGCTTCTGGGGCCAACGTCCTGACTTTC	CASSQASGANVLTF
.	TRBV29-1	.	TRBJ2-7	TGCAGCGCCAAGGACAGTACACAGTACTTC	CSAKDSTQYF
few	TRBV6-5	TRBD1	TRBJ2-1	TGTGCCAGCGGTGAGGACAGGTACTACAATGAGCAGTTCTTC	CASGEDRYYNEQFF
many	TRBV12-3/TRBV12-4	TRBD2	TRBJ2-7	TGTGCCAGCAGTCCGGGACTAGCGGGAGGGCCCTCGGACGAGCAGTACTTC	CASSPGLAGGPSDEQYF
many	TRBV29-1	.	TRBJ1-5	TGCACTTCAGGCGGCAATCAGCCCCAGCATTTT	CTSGGNQPQHF
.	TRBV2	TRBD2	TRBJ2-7	TGTGCCAGCAGTGCACTAGCGGGAGCGTCCGAGCAGTACTTC	CASSALAGASEQYF
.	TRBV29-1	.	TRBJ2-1	TGCAGCGTTTCTTCGGACGGGTACAATGAGCAGTTCTTC	CSVSSDGYNEQFF
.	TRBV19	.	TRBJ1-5	TGTGCCAGCCAGGGACACAGTAGCAATCAGCCCCAGCATTTT	CASQGHSSNQPQHF
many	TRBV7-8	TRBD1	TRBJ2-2	TGTGCCAGCAGCCCCCGGACAGGGGTTTGGGCCGGGGAGCTGTTTTTT	CASSPRTGVWAGELFF
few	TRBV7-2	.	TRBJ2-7	TGTGCCAGCAGCTTAGTGACGGGCGCCTACGAGCAGTACTTC	CASSLVTGAYEQYF
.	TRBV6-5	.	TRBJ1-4	TGTGCCAGCAGCCCCGGCATCGGAAATGAAAAACTGTTTTTT	CASSPGIGNEKLFF
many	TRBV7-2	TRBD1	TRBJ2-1	TGTGCCAGCAGCTTCCGGACAGGCCTTACCTACAATGAGCAGTTCTTC	CASSFRTGLTYNEQFF
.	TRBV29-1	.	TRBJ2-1	TGCAGCGTTGAAAGCGGCCTTTCCTACAATGAGCAGTTCTTC	CSVESGLSYNEQFF
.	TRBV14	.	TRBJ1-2	TGTGCCAGCAGCCCGGGAGGACGAGACTATGGCTACACCTTC	CASSPGGRDYGYTF
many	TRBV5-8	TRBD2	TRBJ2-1	TGTGCCAGCAGCTTTACTAGCGGCGCCGTCAATGAGCAGTTCTTC	CASSFTSGAVNEQFF
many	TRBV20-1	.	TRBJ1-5	TGCAGTGCTAGAGACCCCCGCAGGAGTCAGCCCCAGCATTTT	CSARDPRRSQPQHF
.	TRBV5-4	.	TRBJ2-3	TGTGCCAGCAGCCTGAAGGGGAGCGCTAGCACAGATACGCAGTATTTT	CASSLKGSASTDTQYF
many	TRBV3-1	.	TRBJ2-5	TGTGCCAGCAGCCAGTCTTTCGCTCACCAAGAGACCCAGTACTTC	CASSQSFAHQETQYF
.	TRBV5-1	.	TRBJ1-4	TGCGCCAGCAGTTTGAGCCCAACGGGGGGCGCGAATGAAAAACTGTTTTTT	CASSLSPTGGANEKLFF
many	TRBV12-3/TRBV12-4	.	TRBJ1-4	TGTGCCAGCAGTTTAGCAGGGGGTGACGAAAAACTGTTTTTT	CASSLAGGDEKLFF
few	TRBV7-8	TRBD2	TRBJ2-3	TGTGCCAGCAGCTTTACTAGCGGGAGGGATACGCAGTATTTT	CASSFTSGRDTQYF
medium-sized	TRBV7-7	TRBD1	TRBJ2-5	TGTGCCAGCAGCCCAGGGACAGGGCAGACCCAGTACTTC	CASSPGTGQTQYF
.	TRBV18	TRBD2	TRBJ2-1	TGTGCCAGCTCACCACCGGATAGCGGGAGTCGTAATGAGCAGTTCTTC	CASSPPDSGSRNEQFF
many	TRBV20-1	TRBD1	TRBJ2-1	TGCAGTGCTCGCCGGGACAGCGTCTCCAATGAGCAGTTCTTC	CSARRDSVSNEQFF
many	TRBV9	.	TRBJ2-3	TGTGCCAGCAGCGTAGCGGGAGCTACGCAGTATTTT	CASSVAGATQYF
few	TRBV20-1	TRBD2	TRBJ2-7	TGCAGTGCTAGCAAAGGGACTAGCATGTACGAGCAGTACTTC	CSASKGTSMYEQYF
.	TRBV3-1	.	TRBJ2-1	TGTGCCAGCACCCTGCTAGCGACCCAAGGCGCAAATGAGCAGTTCTTC	CASTLLATQGANEQFF
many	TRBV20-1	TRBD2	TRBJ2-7	TGCAGTGCTAGGGATATTAGCGGGAGGTCCTTCTACGAGCAGTACTTC	CSARDISGRSFYEQYF
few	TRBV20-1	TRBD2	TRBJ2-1	TGCAGTGCTAGAGACGGGACTAGCGGGGGGGCATACAATGAGCAGTTCTTC	CSARDGTSGGAYNEQFF
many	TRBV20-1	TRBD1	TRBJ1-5	TGCAGTGCCCGGGGACAGGGGGGTCGTCAGCCCCAGCATTTT	CSARGQGGRQPQHF
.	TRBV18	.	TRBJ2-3	TGTGCCAGCGCAGCAAACAGCCCCACAGATACGCAGTATTTT	CASAANSPTDTQYF
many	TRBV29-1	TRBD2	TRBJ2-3	TGCAGCGGATGGACTAGCGGGCGATCAGATACGCAGTATTTT	CSGWTSGRSDTQYF
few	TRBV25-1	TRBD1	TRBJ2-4	TGTGCCAGCAGATCTGCGACAGGGTCTGACATTCAGTACTTC	CASRSATGSDIQYF
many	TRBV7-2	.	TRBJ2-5	TGTGCCAGCAGCTTAAGTGGTCTGAGGCAAGAGACCCAGTACTTC	CASSLSGLRQETQYF
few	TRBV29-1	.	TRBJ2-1	TGCAGCGCCGAGGGGCGGCCCTCCTACAATGAGCAGTTCTTC	CSAEGRPSYNEQFF